This passage covers 24 T cell receptor beta chains from one sample sequenced in a study of tumor-infiltrating lymphocytes in primary liver carcinoma. The template, roughly 510 ng total RNA, yielded TCR beta cDNA made with a constant-region primer. Nested multiplex PCR, run for three rounds with slightly modified ARM-PCR, yielded TCR beta libraries. Primers for the first two PCR rounds were TRBV1-TRBV30 forward primers and a C-beta reverse primer (approximately 10 cycles per round). TCRdb ran MiXCR on the multiplex PCR reads and lists one entry per CDR3 protein. Here the sample spans about 32,000 distinct CDR3 sequences, over 65% being singletons. Co-extraction yielded RNA and DNA from approximately 22-30 mg of unsorted bulk tissue. Sequenced: liver tumor tissue from sampling region 4. Subset indicated: tumor region T4, right-lateral pole. All receptors derive from a man between 35 and 55 years old with primary liver carcinoma and hepatitis B virus infection.

As to this clonotype: The junction and the germline gene differ at one end; a read error may be behind it. The chain links TRBV6-5 to TRBJ2-3; possibly TRBD2 for D (5 bases). Germline CDR1 and CDR2: MNHEY and SVGAGI. The CDR3 totals 15 residues. CDR3 DNA: TGTGCAAGCAACCCAGGACTGGTGGGAACAGATACGCAGTATTTT. Translated: CASNPGLVGTDTQYF.

This chain connects TRBV11-2 to TRBJ2-3, with 14 bases lining up with TRBD2. The CDR3 loop spans 16 amino acids. Germline V gene lookup returns CDR1 SGHAT and CDR2 FQNNGV. Trimming at V came to 6 bases and at J to 4 bases, leaving 6 bases not matched to a gene. DNA for the CDR3: TGTGCCAGCAGTACGGGACTAGCGGGAGTCGCAGATACGCAGTATTTT. Its protein product is CASSTGLAGVADTQYF. The full variable domain, its missing parts supplied by reference TRBV11-2 and TRBJ2-3, is EAGVAQSPRYKIIEKRQSVAFWCNPISGHATLYWYQQILGQGPKLLIQFQNNGVVDDSQLPKDRFSAERLKGVDSTLKIQPAKLEDSAVYLCASSTGLAGVADTQYFGPGTRLTVL.

Comments on this clonotype: The junction departs from the called germline gene at one end, perhaps through a read error. The V gene is TRBV7-8, the J gene TRBJ1-1; tentatively, D is TRBD1 (5 bases). Per germline, CDR1 SGHVS and CDR2 FQNEAQ. This CDR3 has 13 amino acids. DNA for the CDR3: TGTGCCAGCAGTTTAGAGCAGAGCCGAGGGGCTTCCTTT. Its protein product is CASSLEQSRGASF.

As to this clonotype: A much larger clone lies one base from this, so it may be a read error. The chain has TRBV19 and TRBJ1-2; D is unclear. The CDR3 covers 13 residues. Germline V gives CDR1 LNHDA, CDR2 SQIVND (reference sequence). Trimming removed 5 bases at V and 8 bases at J, with 15 bases between. CDR3 DNA: TGTGCCAGTAGTCCGGCCCCCTTGGAGGGCTACACCTTC. Residues: CASSPAPLEGYTF.

Comments on this clonotype: At one end, the junction sequence differs from germline, possibly due to a read error. The chain joins TRBV12-3 or TRBV12-4 to TRBJ2-5; 15 bases fit TRBD2. The CDR3 is 17 amino acids. CDR3 DNA: TGTGCCAGCATTTTAGGACTAGCGGGAGGGCCATGGGAGATCCAGGATTTC. Translation gives CASILGLAGGPWEIQDF.

This clonotype rates as medium-sized (0.01 to 0.1%). This chain links TRBV4-3 with TRBJ2-1; 7 nucleotides agree with TRBD2. V was clipped by 0 bases and J by 10 bases; unmatched bases: 3. Germline CDR1 is LGHNA and CDR2 is YSLEER. This CDR3 spans 13 amino acids. CDR3 sequence: CASSQEAGVEQFF. The DNA of the CDR3 is TGCGCCAGCAGCCAAGAGGCGGGGGTCGAGCAGTTCTTC.

On this clonotype itself: The junction and the germline gene differ at one end; a read error may be behind it. The chain joins TRBV2 to TRBJ2-3; D gene uncertain. In germline, CDR1 is SNHLY, CDR2 FYNNEI. The CDR3 length is 12 residues. The chain's CDR3 is CTSSELQDTQYF. CDR3 in DNA: TGTACCAGCAGTGAACTTCAAGATACGCAGTATTTT. Supplemented by reference TRBV2 and TRBJ2-3, the full variable domain reads EPEVTQTPSHQVTQMGQEVILRCVPISNHLYFYWYRQILGQKVEFLVSFYNNEISEKSEIFDDQFSVERPDGSNFTLKIRSTKLEDSAMYFCTSSELQDTQYFGPGTRLTVL.

Of note for this clonotype: Mismatch with germline at one junction end may stem from a read error. The CDR3 DNA reads as TGTGCCAGCAGCGGAAGCCTGTGGAACGAGCAGTGCTTC. Its protein product is CASSGSLWNEQCF. The V and J genes are TRBV11-2 and TRBJ2-7, with D hard to call. Germline V gives CDR1 SGHAT, CDR2 FQNNGV. CDR3 length equals 13 residues.

On this clonotype: With a much larger clone just one base away, this may be a read error. The CDR3 DNA reads TGTGCCTGTAGTCTTCTAGGACTAGCAGGAAGATACGAGCAGTACTTC. Protein product: CACSLLGLAGRYEQYF. The genes are TRBV30 and TRBJ2-7, with 8 bases aligning to TRBD2. CDR1 and CDR2 (germline): GTSNPN, SVGIG (reference sequence). V lost 6 bases, J lost 4 bases, and 17 bases stayed unmatched. The CDR3 runs 16 residues.

This clonotype was detected only a few times. Its ends do not fully match the called genes, so a read error is possible. The rearrangement joins TRBV12-3 or TRBV12-4 to TRBJ2-7, with D perhaps matching TRBD1 (5 bases). The CDR3 totals 16 residues. The DNA for the CDR3 is TGTGCCAGCAGTTTAGTCACAGGTCTCGGTCTCTACGAACAGTACTTC. Protein: CASSLVTGLGLYEQYF.

The CDR3, as DNA: TGTGCCGGCCGTGAAATTCGGGAAAACTATGGCTACACCTTC. It encodes CAGREIRENYGYTF. The chain links TRBV6-1 to TRBJ1-2; no clear D gene. V dropped 11 bases and J dropped 2 bases, with 18 bases sitting between them. The CDR3 extends over 14 amino acids. Germline V CDR1 and CDR2: MNHNS, SASEGT.

Turning to this clonotype: This may come from a read error, since a much larger clone is one base off. The chain carries TRBV20-1 and TRBJ2-7, with 8 bases fitting TRBD2. Germline-derived CDR1 and CDR2 are DFQATT and SNEGSKA (reference sequence). The CDR3 is 13 residues long. CDR3 region: CIVYGRGSYEQYF. CDR3 sequence (DNA): TGCATTGTCTACGGGAGGGGGTCCTACGAGCAGTACTTC.

CDR3 in DNA: TGTGCCAGCAGCGCAGGGAGGACTACTAAAGCTTTCTTT. This gives the protein CASSAGRTTKAFF. The chain carries TRBV6-6 and TRBJ1-1; D may be TRBD1 (5 bases). The CDR3 spans 13 residues. From germline, CDR1 is MNHNY and CDR2 SVGAGI (reference sequence). Trimming left V 6 bases short and J 9 bases short, with 17 bases between.

The V and J genes are TRBV6-1 and TRBJ1-5, with 8 positions matching TRBD1. Germline V gene lookup returns CDR1 MNHNS and CDR2 SASEGT. This CDR3 is 14 amino acids long. The trim removed 6 bases at V and 7 bases at J, leaving 8 bases unmatched. This CDR3 reads CASSPPQGEQPQHF. The DNA for the CDR3 is TGTGCCAGCAGCCCCCCACAGGGGGAGCAGCCCCAGCATTTT.

This chain uses TRBV12-3 or TRBV12-4 with TRBJ2-1; 8 positions agree with TRBD2. This CDR3 has 18 residues. Trimming cost V 5 bases and J 8 bases; bases outside gene matches: 20. This chain's CDR3 is CASSLPPGWGLGEDEQFF. DNA for the CDR3: TGTGCCAGCAGTCTCCCTCCGGGTTGGGGACTAGGAGAGGATGAGCAGTTCTTC.

For this clonotype: This likely comes from a read error, as the CDR3 has no conserved phenylalanine or tryptophan at its end. J is TRBJ2-7 and V is TRBV7-9; 9 nucleotides match TRBD2. This CDR3 has 15 residues. The germline V gene has CDR1 SEHNR and CDR2 FQNEAQ (reference sequence). The junction had 8 bases not matched to a gene; V was cut back by 5 bases and J by 3 bases. CDR3 residues: CASSRTSESFYEQYL. CDR3 DNA: TGTGCCAGCAGCCGGACTAGCGAGAGTTTCTACGAGCAGTACCTC.

In this sample, this clonotype turned up once. A much larger clone lies one base from this, so it may be a read error. The gene calls are TRBV28 and TRBJ2-1; D uncertain. The CDR3 runs 14 residues. Germline V gene data show CDR1 as MDHEN and CDR2 as SYDVKM. V lost 6 bases to trimming and J lost 4 bases, with 13 bases between them. The CDR3 DNA reads TGTGCCAGCAGCCCGAGAGCCTTTTACAATGAGCAGTTCTTC. This gives the protein CASSPRAFYNEQFF.

As concerns this clonotype: Mismatch with germline at one junction end may stem from a read error. The chain couples TRBV29-1 to TRBJ2-7; D tentatively fits TRBD1 or TRBD2 (5 bases each). The CDR3 runs 16 residues. Germline values: CDR1 SQVTM, CDR2 ANQGSEA. Written as DNA, the CDR3 is TGTAGCGCCATGACATCTGGGACCGGCGCTCCCTACAAGCAGTACTTC. Its translation: CSAMTSGTGAPYKQYF.

A note on this clonotype: The junction shows a germline mismatch at one end, possibly a read error. The chain is built from TRBV11-2 and TRBJ1-1; unclear D gene. CDR1 is SGHAT, CDR2 FQNNGV, per germline. The CDR3 is made up of 13 amino acids. The CDR3 loop reads CASGLVLDTGVFF. CDR3 nucleotides: TGTGCCAGCGGCTTAGTTCTTGACACTGGAGTTTTCTTT.

This clonotype showed up many times. The chain joins TRBV19 to TRBJ2-2, with D perhaps TRBD2 (6 bases). Trimming stripped 6 bases from V and 6 bases from J, with 17 bases between. CDR3 length equals 15 residues. Germline V CDR1 and CDR2: LNHDA, SQIVND (reference sequence). The CDR3 reads CASRFVGGRAGELFF. The DNA for the CDR3 is TGTGCCAGTAGGTTCGTGGGAGGTCGGGCCGGGGAGCTGTTTTTT. The full variable domain, its missing parts supplied by reference TRBV19 and TRBJ2-2, is DGGITQSPKYLFRKEGQNVTLSCEQNLNHDAMYWYRQDPGQGLRLIYYSQIVNDFQKGDIAEGYSVSREKKESFPLTVTSAQKNPTAFYLCASRFVGGRAGELFFGEGSRLTVL.

Comments on this clonotype: One end of the junction does not line up with germline, which may come from a read error. This chain joins TRBV19 and TRBJ2-6; D is unclear. The CDR3 is made up of 15 amino acids. In germline, CDR1 is LNHDA, CDR2 SQIVND (reference sequence). CDR3 amino acids: CASSAQSSGTNVLTF. The DNA for the CDR3 is TGTGCCAGTAGTGCTCAGAGCTCTGGGACCAACGTCCTGACTTTC.

This clonotype is termed medium-sized. The rearrangement uses TRBV12-3 or TRBV12-4 and TRBJ2-5, with D possibly TRBD1 on 5 matching bases. Between the trimmed V and J ends, which lost 3 bases and 5 bases, there was a span of 13 bases. This CDR3 region has 14 residues. The CDR3 nucleotides read TGTGCCAGCAGTTTTTCAGGGAATGAGGAGACCCAGTACTTC. It codes for CASSFSGNEETQYF.

In regard to this clonotype: At one of its ends the junction is not consistent with the germline gene, which may arise from a read error. V is TRBV11-2 and J is TRBJ2-3, with a weak D call TRBD1 (5 bases). The CDR3 extends over 13 amino acids. CDR1 is SGHAT, CDR2 FQNNGV, per germline. The CDR3, as DNA: TGTGCTAGCAGCTTCCCAGGGCCAGATAGGCAGTATTTT. Encoded protein: CASSFPGPDRQYF.

Of note for this clonotype: At one end, the junction sequence differs from germline, possibly due to a read error. V usage is TRBV6-5 and J usage is TRBJ2-1, with TRBD2 matching 8 bases. The CDR3 is 16 residues long. Germline-derived CDR1 and CDR2 are MNHEY and SVGAGI. The CDR3 loop is CTSSYGWIAGIYEQFF. CDR3 nucleotide sequence: TGTACCAGCAGTTATGGTTGGATAGCGGGGATCTATGAGCAGTTCTTC.